This T cell receptor beta chain derives from a study of brain metastases from non-small cell lung cancer. Study findings and constraints: Brain metastases shared most TCR repertoire with primaries, with sparse T cells. Compared with primary tumors, brain metastases showed less T-cell infiltration. In around 66% of brain metastases, T-cell clones were expanded compared with matched primary tumors.

In regard to this clone: Antigen: not known.

V dropped 1 base and J dropped 2 bases, with 8 bases sitting between them. There are 13 residues in the CDR3. Looked up from germline, CDR1 is SQVTM and CDR2 is ANQGSEA. TCRdb's copy holds only in-frame clones and misses some; the assay was immunoSEQ multiplex PCR. The table lists approximately 2,700 clones, roughly four fifths of them singletons. The sample comprised primary lung tumor tissue. The genes are TRBV29-1 and TRBJ1-2; D unclear. The TCR sequence derives from a donor aged 40 or older with non-small cell lung cancer. For the CDR3, the DNA is TGCAGCGTTGAAGCAGGCCCCAACTATGGCTACACCTTC. Its protein is CSVEAGPNYGYTF.